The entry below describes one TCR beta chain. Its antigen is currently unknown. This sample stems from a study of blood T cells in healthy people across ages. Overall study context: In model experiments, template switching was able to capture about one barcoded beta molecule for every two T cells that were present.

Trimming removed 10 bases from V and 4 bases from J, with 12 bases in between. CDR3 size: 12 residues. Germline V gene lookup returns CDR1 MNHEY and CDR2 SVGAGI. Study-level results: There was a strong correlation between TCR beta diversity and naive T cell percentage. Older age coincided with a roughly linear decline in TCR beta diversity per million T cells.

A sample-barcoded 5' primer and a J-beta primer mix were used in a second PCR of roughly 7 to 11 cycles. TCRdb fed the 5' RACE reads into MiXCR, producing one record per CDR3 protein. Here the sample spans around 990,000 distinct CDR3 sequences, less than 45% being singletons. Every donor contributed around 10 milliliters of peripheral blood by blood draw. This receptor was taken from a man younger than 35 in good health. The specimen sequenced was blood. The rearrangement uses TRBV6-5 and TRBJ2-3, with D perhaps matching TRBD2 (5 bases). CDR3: CATQRVPDTQYF. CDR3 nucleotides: TGTGCCACCCAGAGGGTCCCAGATACGCAGTATTTT.